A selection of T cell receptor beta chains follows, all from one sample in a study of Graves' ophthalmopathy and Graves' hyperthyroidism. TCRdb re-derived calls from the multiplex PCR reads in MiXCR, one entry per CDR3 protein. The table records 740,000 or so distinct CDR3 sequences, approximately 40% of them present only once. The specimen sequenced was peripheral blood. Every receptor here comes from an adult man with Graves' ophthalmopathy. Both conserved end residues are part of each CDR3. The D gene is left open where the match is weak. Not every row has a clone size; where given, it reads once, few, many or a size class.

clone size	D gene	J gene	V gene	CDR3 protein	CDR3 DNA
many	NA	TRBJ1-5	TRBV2	CASSRGGNQPQHF	TGTGCCAGCAGTAGGGGGGGGAATCAGCCCCAGCATTTT
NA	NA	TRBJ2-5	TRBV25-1	CASSQGPGQWETQYF	TGTGCCAGCAGCCAAGGTCCAGGGCAGTGGGAGACCCAGTACTTC
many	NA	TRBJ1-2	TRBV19	CASSIPQGYGYTF	TGTGCCAGTAGTATCCCACAGGGATATGGCTACACCTTC
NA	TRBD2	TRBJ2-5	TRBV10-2	CASSSGGATQYF	TGTGCCAGCAGCTCGGGGGGGGCGACCCAGTACTTC
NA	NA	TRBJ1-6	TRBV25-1	CASPRDINSPLHF	TGTGCCAGTCCACGGGACATCAATTCACCCCTCCACTTT
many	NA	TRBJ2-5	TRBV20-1	CSATWWGDVQETQYF	TGCAGTGCCACGTGGTGGGGGGACGTCCAAGAGACCCAGTACTTC
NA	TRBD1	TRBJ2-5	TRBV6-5	CASYRTGLKTQYF	TGTGCCAGTTATCGGACAGGGTTGAAGACCCAGTACTTC
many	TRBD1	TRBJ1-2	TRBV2	CARGNRGIGYGYTF	TGTGCCAGAGGAAACAGGGGAATAGGGTATGGCTACACCTTC
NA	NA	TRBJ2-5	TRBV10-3	CAISDTGLEETQYF	TGTGCCATCAGTGATACAGGGTTGGAAGAGACCCAGTACTTC
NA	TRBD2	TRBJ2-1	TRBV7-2	CASSPKPGLGNEQFF	TGCGCCAGCAGCCCGAAGCCGGGACTAGGGAATGAGCAGTTCTTC
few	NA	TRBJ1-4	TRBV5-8	CASSLGVPANEKLFF	TGTGCCAGCAGCTTGGGGGTGCCTGCTAATGAAAAACTGTTTTTT
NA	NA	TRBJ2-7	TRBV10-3	CAISESANYEQYF	TGTGCCATCAGTGAGTCGGCTAACTACGAGCAGTACTTC
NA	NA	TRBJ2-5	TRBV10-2	CASSLFGLYQETQYF	TGTGCCAGCAGTTTATTCGGCTTGTACCAAGAGACCCAGTACTTC
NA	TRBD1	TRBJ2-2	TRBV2	CATTPGGYSNTGELFF	TGTGCCACCACTCCAGGGGGTTATTCGAACACCGGGGAGCTGTTTTTT
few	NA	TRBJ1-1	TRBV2	CASSLPSGNTEAFF	TGTGCCAGCAGTCTGCCTTCTGGAAACACTGAAGCTTTCTTT
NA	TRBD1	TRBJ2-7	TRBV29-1	CGVERGQGNEQYF	TGCGGCGTTGAAAGGGGGCAGGGTAACGAGCAGTACTTC
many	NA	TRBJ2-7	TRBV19	CASSIPGDSYEQYF	TGTGCCAGTAGTATCCCTGGCGACTCCTACGAGCAGTACTTC
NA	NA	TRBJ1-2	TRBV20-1	CSARLTEFRGHGYTF	TGCAGTGCTAGATTAACAGAATTCCGTGGCCATGGCTACACCTTC
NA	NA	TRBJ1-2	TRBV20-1	CSASQRGFGTQGGYTF	TGCAGTGCTAGCCAGCGTGGTTTTGGGACCCAGGGAGGCTACACCTTC
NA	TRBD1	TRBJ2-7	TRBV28	CASSLAGQGANEQYF	TGTGCCAGCAGTTTGGCGGGACAGGGGGCCAACGAGCAGTACTTC
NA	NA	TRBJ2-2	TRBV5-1	CASSLLGGQNTGELFF	TGCGCCAGCAGCTTGCTCGGCGGCCAGAACACCGGGGAGCTGTTTTTT
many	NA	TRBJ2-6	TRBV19	CASSIAPRIDGFSGANVLTF	TGTGCCAGTAGTATAGCCCCTCGAATCGACGGATTCTCTGGGGCCAACGTCCTGACTTTC
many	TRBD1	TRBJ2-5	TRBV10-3	CAIQGQTTQETQYF	TGTGCCATCCAGGGACAGACGACCCAAGAGACCCAGTACTTC
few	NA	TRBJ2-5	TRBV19	CASSIAGDTQETQYF	TGTGCCAGTAGTATTGCAGGGGACACCCAAGAGACCCAGTACTTC
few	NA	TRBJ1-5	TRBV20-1	CSARDPWTKDQPQHF	TGCAGTGCTAGAGATCCTTGGACAAAAGATCAGCCCCAGCATTTT
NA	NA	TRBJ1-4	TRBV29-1	CSGSDAENEKLFF	TGCAGCGGTTCGGACGCCGAAAATGAAAAACTGTTTTTT
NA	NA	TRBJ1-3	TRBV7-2	CASSRDLRTLSGNTIYF	TGTGCCAGCAGCCGGGACCTCAGGACACTCTCTGGAAACACCATATATTTT
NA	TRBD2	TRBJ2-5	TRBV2	CASRAGTSQETQYF	TGTGCCAGCAGGGCCGGGACTAGTCAAGAGACCCAGTACTTC
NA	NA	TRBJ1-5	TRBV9	CASIVHRHINQPQHF	TGTGCCAGCATCGTCCATCGACACATCAATCAGCCCCAGCATTTT
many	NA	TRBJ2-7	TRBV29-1	CSVEGQYYEQYF	TGCAGCGTTGAAGGACAGTACTACGAGCAGTACTTC
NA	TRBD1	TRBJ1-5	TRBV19	CASSASTGYNQPQHF	TGTGCCAGTAGTGCCTCGACAGGGTACAATCAGCCCCAGCATTTT
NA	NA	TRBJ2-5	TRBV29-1	CSAPRGGQETQYF	TGCAGCGCTCCAAGAGGGGGACAAGAGACCCAGTACTTC
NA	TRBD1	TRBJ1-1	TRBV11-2	CASSPHGGTGEAFF	TGTGCCAGCAGCCCACACGGAGGGACAGGTGAAGCTTTCTTT
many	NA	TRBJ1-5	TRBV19	CASTEWGYQPQHF	TGTGCCAGTACCGAATGGGGTTATCAGCCCCAGCATTTT
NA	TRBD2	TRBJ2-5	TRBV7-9	CASSRGTSGGFQETQYF	TGTGCCAGCAGCCGTGGGACTAGCGGGGGTTTCCAGGAGACCCAGTACTTC
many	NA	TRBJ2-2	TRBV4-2	CASSQSVGELFF	TGTGCCAGCAGCCAAAGCGTCGGGGAGCTGTTTTTT
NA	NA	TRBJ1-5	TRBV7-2	CASSRTGTPGNQPQHF	TGTGCCAGCAGCAGAACCGGGACTCCGGGCAATCAGCCCCAGCATTTT
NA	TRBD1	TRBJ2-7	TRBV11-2	CASSSRDRQAYEQYF	TGTGCCAGCAGCTCCCGGGACAGACAAGCCTACGAGCAGTACTTC
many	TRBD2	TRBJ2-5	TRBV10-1	CASRGLAGEETQYF	TGCGCCAGCAGGGGACTAGCGGGAGAAGAGACCCAGTACTTC
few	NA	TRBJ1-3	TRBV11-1	CASSDRRDIRSGNTIYF	TGTGCCAGCTCCGATCGGCGGGACATCCGCTCTGGAAACACCATATATTTT
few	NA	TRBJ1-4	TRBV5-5	CASTVQGVWVEKLFF	TGTGCCAGCACCGTACAGGGAGTTTGGGTTGAAAAACTGTTTTTT
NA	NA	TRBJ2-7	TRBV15	CATSSSPGSGAYEQYF	TGTGCCACCAGCAGTTCCCCTGGCTCAGGGGCATACGAGCAGTACTTC
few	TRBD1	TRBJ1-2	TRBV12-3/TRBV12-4	CASTYLPTGPGADGYTF	TGTGCCAGCACCTACCTCCCGACAGGGCCCGGCGCGGATGGCTACACCTTC
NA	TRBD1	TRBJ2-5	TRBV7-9	CASTPKPGGLEIQYF	TGTGCCAGCACCCCCAAGCCAGGGGGCTTAGAGATCCAGTACTTC
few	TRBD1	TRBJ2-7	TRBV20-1	CSARDRDRYSYEQYF	TGCAGTGCTAGAGATCGGGACAGATACTCCTACGAGCAGTACTTC
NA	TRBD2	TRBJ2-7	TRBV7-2	CASSFRLAGELGYEQYF	TGTGCCAGCAGCTTCCGACTAGCGGGAGAGTTGGGCTACGAGCAGTACTTC
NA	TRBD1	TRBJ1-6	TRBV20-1	CSAFDRGNSPLHF	TGCAGTGCTTTTGACAGGGGGAATTCACCCCTCCACTTT
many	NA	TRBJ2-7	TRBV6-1	CASSELGSYEQYF	TGTGCCAGCAGTGAATTGGGGTCGTACGAGCAGTACTTC
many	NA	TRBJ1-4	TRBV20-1	CSAETDSPKVLFF	TGCAGTGCTGAAACGGACAGCCCTAAAGTGCTGTTTTTT
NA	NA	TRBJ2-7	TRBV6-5	CASSLLRRRDEQYF	TGTGCCAGCAGTTTACTCCGGAGGAGGGACGAGCAGTACTTC
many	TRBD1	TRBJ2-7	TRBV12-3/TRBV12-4	CASSSPWTGDYEQYF	TGTGCCAGCAGTTCTCCTTGGACAGGGGATTACGAGCAGTACTTC
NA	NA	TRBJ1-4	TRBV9	CASSVGRGAEKLFF	TGTGCCAGCAGCGTAGGAAGGGGGGCTGAAAAACTGTTTTTT
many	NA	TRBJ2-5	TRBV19	CASSLRGVRETQYF	TGTGCCAGTAGCCTGCGGGGCGTTCGCGAGACCCAGTACTTC